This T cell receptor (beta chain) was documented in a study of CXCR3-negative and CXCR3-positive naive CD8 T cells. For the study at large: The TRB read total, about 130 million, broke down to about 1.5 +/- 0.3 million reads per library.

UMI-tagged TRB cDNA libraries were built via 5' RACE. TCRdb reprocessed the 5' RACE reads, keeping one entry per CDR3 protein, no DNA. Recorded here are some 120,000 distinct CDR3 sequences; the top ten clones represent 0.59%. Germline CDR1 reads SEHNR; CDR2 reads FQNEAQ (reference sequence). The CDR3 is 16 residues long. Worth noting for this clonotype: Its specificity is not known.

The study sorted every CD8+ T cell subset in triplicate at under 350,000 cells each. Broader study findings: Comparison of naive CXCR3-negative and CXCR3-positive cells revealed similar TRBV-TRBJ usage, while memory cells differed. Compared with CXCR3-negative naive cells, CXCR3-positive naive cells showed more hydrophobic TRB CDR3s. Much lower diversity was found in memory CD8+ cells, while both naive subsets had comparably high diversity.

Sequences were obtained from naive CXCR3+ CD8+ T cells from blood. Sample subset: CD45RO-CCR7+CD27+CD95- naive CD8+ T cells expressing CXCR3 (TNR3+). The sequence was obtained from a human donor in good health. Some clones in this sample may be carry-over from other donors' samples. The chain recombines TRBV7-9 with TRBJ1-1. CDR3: CASSLGPPGRDTEAFF.